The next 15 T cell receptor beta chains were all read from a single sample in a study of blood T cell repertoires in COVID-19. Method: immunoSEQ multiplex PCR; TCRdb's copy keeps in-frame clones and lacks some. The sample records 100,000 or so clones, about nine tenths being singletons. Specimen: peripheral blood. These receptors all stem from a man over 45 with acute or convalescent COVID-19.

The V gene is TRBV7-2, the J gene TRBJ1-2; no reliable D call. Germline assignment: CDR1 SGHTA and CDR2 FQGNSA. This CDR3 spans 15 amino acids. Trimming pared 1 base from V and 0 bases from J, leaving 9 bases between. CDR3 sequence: CASSLGPSANYGYTF. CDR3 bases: TGTGCCAGCAGCTTAGGGCCGAGCGCTAACTATGGCTACACCTTC.

The CDR3 protein is CASTRGLAGGNEQFF. The DNA of the CDR3 is TGTGCCAGCACTAGGGGTCTAGCGGGGGGCAATGAGCAGTTCTTC. V usage is TRBV28 and J usage is TRBJ2-1; 11 bases line up with TRBD2. V lost 7 bases to trimming and J lost 6 bases; unmatched junction nucleotides: 8. The CDR3 is 15 amino acids. Germline CDR1 and CDR2: MDHEN and SYDVKM.

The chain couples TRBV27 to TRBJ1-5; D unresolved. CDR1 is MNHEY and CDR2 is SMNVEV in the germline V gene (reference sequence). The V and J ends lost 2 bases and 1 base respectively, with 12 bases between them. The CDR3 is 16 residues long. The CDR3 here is CASSLVPPGSNQPQHF. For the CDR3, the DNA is TGTGCCAGCAGTTTAGTCCCGCCGGGGAGCAATCAGCCCCAGCATTTT.

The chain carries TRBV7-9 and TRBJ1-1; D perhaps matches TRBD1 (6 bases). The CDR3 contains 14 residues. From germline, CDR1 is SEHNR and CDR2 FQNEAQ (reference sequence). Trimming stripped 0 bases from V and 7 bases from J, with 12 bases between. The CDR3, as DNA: TGTGCCAGCAGCTTAGCGGATAGGGGGATTGAAGCTTTCTTT. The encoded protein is CASSLADRGIEAFF.

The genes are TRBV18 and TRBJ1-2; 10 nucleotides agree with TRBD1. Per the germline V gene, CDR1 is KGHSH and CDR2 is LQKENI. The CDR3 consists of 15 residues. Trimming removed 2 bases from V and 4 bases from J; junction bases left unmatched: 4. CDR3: CASSPGTGDLYGYTF. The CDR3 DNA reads TGTGCCAGCTCACCAGGGACAGGGGATCTCTATGGCTACACCTTC.

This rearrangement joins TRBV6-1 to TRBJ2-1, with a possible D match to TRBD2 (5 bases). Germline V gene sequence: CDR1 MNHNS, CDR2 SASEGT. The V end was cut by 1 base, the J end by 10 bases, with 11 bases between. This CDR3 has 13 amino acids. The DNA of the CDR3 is TGTGCCAGCAGTGAAGGTGCGAGGGCAGAGCAGTTCTTC. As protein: CASSEGARAEQFF.

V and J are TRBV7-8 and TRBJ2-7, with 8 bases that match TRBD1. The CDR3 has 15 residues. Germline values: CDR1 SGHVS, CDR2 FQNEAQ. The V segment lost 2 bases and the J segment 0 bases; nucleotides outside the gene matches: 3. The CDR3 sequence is CASSLQGASSYEQYF. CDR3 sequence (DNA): TGTGCCAGCAGCTTACAGGGGGCAAGCTCCTACGAGCAGTACTTC.

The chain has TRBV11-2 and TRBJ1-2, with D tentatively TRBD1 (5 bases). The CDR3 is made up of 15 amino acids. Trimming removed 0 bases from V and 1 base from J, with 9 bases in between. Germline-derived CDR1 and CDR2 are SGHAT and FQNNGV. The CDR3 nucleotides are TGTGCCAGCAGCTTAGATTCGCAGGGTAACTATGGCTACACCTTC. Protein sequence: CASSLDSQGNYGYTF. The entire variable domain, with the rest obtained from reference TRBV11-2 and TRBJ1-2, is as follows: EAGVAQSPRYKIIEKRQSVAFWCNPISGHATLYWYQQILGQGPKLLIQFQNNGVVDDSQLPKDRFSAERLKGVDSTLKIQPAKLEDSAVYLCASSLDSQGNYGYTFGSGTRLTVV.

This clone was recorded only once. The CDR3 sequence: CASSFTRLAGNPYNEQFF. The CDR3, as DNA: TGTGCCAGCAGTTTCACCCGACTAGCGGGGAACCCCTACAATGAGCAGTTCTTC. The J gene is TRBJ2-1, the V gene TRBV6-2 or TRBV6-3; 11 nucleotides match TRBD2. V dropped 4 bases and J dropped 2; count of bases not matched to a gene: 10. The CDR3 loop spans 18 amino acids. CDR1 is MNHEY, CDR2 SVGEGT, per germline.

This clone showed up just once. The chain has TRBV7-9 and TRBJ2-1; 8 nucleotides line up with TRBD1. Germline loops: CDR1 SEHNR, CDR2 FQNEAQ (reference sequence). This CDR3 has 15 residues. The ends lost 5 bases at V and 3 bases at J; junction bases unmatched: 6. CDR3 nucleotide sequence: TGTGCCAGCAGCCCTGGACAGGGATACTACAATGAGCAGTTCTTC. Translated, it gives CASSPGQGYYNEQFF.

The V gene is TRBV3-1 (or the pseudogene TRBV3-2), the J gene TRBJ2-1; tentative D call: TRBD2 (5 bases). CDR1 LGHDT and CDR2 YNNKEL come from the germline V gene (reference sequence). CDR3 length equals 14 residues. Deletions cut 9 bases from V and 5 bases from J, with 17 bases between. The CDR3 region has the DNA TGTGCCAGTTCGGGGTCGAGGGTTCACAATGAGCAGTTCTTC. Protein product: CASSGSRVHNEQFF.

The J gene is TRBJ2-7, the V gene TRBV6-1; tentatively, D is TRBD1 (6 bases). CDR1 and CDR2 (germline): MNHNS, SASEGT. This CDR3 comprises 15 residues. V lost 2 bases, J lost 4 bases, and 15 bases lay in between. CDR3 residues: CASSERGTPIYEQYF. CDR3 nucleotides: TGTGCCAGCAGTGAAAGAGGGACACCGATTTACGAGCAGTACTTC.

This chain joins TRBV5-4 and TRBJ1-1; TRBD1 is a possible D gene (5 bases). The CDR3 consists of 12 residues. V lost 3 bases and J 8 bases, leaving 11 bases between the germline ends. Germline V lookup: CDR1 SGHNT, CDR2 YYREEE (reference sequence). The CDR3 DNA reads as TGTGCCAGCAGCTCAGGGTTAGGGGAAGCTTTCTTT. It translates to CASSSGLGEAFF.

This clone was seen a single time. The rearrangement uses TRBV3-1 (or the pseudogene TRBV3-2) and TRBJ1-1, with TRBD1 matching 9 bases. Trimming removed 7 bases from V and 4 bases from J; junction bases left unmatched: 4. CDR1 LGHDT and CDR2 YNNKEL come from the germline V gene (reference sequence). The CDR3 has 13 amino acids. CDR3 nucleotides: TGTGCCAGCAACACAGGGGGCTTCACTGAAGCTTTCTTT. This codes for CASNTGGFTEAFF.

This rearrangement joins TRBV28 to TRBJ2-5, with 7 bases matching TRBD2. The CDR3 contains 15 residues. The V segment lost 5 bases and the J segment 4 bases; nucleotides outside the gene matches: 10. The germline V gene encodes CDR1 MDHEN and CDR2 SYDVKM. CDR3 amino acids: CASSTGGGRGETQYF. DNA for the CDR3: TGTGCCAGCAGTACGGGCGGGGGTCGGGGAGAGACCCAGTACTTC.